The entry that follows covers one T cell receptor beta chain sequence. This specimen comes from a study of blood T cell repertoires in COVID-19. The wider study: COVID-19 samples from acute and convalescent phases originated in the United States, Italy and Spain. Sources were T cells, B-cell-depleted T cells, or PBMCs; the material itself was cDNA or gDNA.

The method was immunoSEQ multiplex PCR; TCRdb's version includes in-frame clones alone and lacks a portion of them. This table has some 200,000 clones, 85% to 90% appearing once. The source is a man aged 80 or over with acute or convalescent COVID-19. Sequenced: peripheral blood.

The DNA of the CDR3 is TGTGCCAGTAGTATTCTAGGGGATGGGGCCAACGTCCTGACTTTC. Amino acid sequence: CASSILGDGANVLTF. The chain carries TRBV19 and TRBJ2-6; possible D gene TRBD1, 5 bases. The CDR3 is 15 amino acids. Trimming pared 3 bases from V and 3 bases from J, leaving 9 bases between. Per the germline V gene, CDR1 is LNHDA and CDR2 is SQIVND (reference sequence).